This section outlines one TCR beta chain sequence together with its context. The target antigen is unknown. The data belong to a study of early T cells in non-severe SARS-CoV-2 infection. The overall study: Alpha and beta chains were unpaired, from unsorted whole-blood bulk RNA. Study observations and caveats: A preference for anti-spike CD8 responses marked VDJdb matching, which missed private and CD4 specificities.

Unique molecular identifiers were added to individual cDNA molecules. TCRdb reanalysed the 5' RACE reads using MiXCR and keeps one entry per CDR3 protein. The repertoire holds tens of thousands of distinct CDR3 sequences, 11% to 15% seen once, with around 5.8% in the top ten. V was pared by 4 bases and J by 6 bases, with 17 bases between. This CDR3 has 15 amino acids. Germline V gene data show CDR1 as SGHRS and CDR2 as YFSETQ. The sample consisted of whole blood. The clonotype was recovered from an adult who was a healthcare worker with PCR-confirmed SARS-CoV-2 infection or an uninfected control (not recorded which). The V and J genes are TRBV5-1 and TRBJ2-1; D call uncertain. CDR3 protein: CASSPGRTTSNEQFF. CDR3 nucleotide sequence: TGCGCCAGCAGCCCTGGTAGGACGACCTCCAATGAGCAGTTCTTC.